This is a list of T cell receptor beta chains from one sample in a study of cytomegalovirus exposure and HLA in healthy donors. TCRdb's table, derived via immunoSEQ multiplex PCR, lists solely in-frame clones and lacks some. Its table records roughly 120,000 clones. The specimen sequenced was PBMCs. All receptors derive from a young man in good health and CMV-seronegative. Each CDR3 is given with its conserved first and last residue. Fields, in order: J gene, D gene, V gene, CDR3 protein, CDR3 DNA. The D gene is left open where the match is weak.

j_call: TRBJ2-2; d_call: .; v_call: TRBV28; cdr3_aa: CASSLRQNTGELFF; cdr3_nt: TGTGCCAGCAGTTTAAGACAGAACACCGGGGAGCTGTTTTTT
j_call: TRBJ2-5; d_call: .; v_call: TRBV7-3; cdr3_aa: CASSFGAEETQYF; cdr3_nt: TGTGCCAGCAGCTTCGGAGCGGAAGAGACCCAGTACTTC
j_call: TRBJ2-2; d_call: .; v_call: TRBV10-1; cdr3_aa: CASSESDSPNTGELFF; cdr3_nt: TGCGCCAGCAGTGAGTCTGACAGCCCGAACACCGGGGAGCTGTTTTTT
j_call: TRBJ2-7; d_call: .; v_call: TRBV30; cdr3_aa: CAWSVSLSTYEQYF; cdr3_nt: TGTGCCTGGAGTGTAAGCTTATCAACCTACGAGCAGTACTTC
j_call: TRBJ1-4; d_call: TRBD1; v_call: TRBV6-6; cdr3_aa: CASSYTDRATNEKLFF; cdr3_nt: TGTGCCAGCAGTTACACTGACAGGGCAACTAATGAAAAACTGTTTTTT
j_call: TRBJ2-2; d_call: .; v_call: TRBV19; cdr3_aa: CASSIETGRSGELFF; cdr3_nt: TGTGCCAGTAGTATAGAGACAGGAAGATCCGGGGAGCTGTTTTTT
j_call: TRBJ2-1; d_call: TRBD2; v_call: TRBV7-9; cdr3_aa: CASSSGLAGSPYNEQFF; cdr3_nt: TGTGCCAGCAGCTCCGGACTAGCGGGAAGTCCCTACAATGAGCAGTTCTTC
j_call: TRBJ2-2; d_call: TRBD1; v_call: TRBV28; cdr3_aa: CGGQGATGELFF; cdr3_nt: TGTGGGGGGCAGGGGGCCACCGGGGAGCTGTTTTTT
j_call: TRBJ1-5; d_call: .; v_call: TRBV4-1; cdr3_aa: CASSQERGLQPQHF; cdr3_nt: TGCGCCAGCAGCCAAGAGAGGGGACTCCAGCCCCAGCATTTT
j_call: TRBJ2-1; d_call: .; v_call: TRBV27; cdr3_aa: CASSSRTIEQFF; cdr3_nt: TGTGCCAGCAGTTCGAGGACTATTGAGCAGTTCTTC
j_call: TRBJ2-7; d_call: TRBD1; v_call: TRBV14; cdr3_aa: CASSLHYPGQGSYEQYF; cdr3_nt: TGTGCCAGCAGCTTACATTACCCGGGACAGGGCTCCTACGAGCAGTACTTC
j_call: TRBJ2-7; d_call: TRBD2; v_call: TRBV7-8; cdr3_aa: CASSLESGREAYEQYF; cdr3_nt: TGTGCCAGCAGCTTAGAAAGCGGGAGGGAAGCCTACGAGCAGTACTTC
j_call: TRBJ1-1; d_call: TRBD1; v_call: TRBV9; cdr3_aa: CASSGPGGTEAFF; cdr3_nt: TGTGCCAGCAGCGGTCCAGGGGGAACTGAAGCTTTCTTT
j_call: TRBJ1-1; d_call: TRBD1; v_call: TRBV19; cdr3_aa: CASSLIGTGDTEAFF; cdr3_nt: TGTGCCAGTAGTCTGATAGGGACAGGGGACACTGAAGCTTTCTTT
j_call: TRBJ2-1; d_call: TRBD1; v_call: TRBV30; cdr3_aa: CALPRDSSFEQFF; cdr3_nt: TGTGCCTTACCCCGGGACAGTTCTTTTGAGCAGTTCTTC
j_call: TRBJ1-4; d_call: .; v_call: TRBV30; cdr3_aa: CAWSVLRGEKLFF; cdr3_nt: TGTGCCTGGAGTGTACTCAGGGGTGAAAAACTGTTTTTT
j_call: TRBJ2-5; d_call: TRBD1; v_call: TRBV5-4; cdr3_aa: CASSSGQGLETQYF; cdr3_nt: TGTGCCAGCAGCTCGGGACAGGGGCTGGAGACCCAGTACTTC
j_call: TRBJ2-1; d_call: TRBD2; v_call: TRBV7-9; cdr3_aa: CASWSSAGETNEQFF; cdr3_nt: TGTGCCAGCTGGTCTTCAGCGGGAGAAACGAATGAGCAGTTCTTC
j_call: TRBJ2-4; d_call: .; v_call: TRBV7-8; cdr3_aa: CASSLEEALEAKNIQYF; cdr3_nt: TGTGCCAGCAGCTTAGAGGAGGCTTTGGAGGCCAAAAACATTCAGTACTTC
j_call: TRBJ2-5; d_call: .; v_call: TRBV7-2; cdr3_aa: CASSPRAEQETQYF; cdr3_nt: TGTGCCAGCAGCCCTCGAGCGGAGCAAGAGACCCAGTACTTC
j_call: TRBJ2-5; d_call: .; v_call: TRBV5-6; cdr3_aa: CASSLGQYQETQYF; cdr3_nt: TGTGCCAGCAGCTTGGGACAGTACCAAGAGACCCAGTACTTC
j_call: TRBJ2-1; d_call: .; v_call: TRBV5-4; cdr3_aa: CASSLGDFVDEQFF; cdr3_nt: TGTGCCAGCAGCTTGGGGGACTTTGTGGATGAGCAGTTCTTC
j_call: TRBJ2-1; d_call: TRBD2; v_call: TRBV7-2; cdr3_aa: CASRERASGSINEQFF; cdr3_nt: TGTGCCAGCAGGGAGAGAGCTAGCGGGAGTATAAATGAGCAGTTCTTC
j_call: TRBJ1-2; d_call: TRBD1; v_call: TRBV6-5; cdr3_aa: CASSYSTARDRDGYTF; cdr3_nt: TGTGCCAGCAGTTACTCCACCGCCCGGGACAGGGATGGCTACACCTTC
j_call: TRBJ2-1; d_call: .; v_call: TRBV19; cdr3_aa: CASSIAGQYNEQFF; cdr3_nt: TGTGCCAGTAGTATCGCCGGACAGTACAATGAGCAGTTCTTC
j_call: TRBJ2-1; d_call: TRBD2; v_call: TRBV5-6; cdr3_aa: CASSLLSGSSSYNEQFF; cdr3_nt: TGTGCCAGCAGCTTATTAAGCGGGAGTTCGTCCTACAATGAGCAGTTCTTC
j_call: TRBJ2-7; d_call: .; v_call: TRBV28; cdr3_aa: CASQRDYEQYF; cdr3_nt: TGTGCCAGCCAACGGGACTACGAGCAGTACTTC
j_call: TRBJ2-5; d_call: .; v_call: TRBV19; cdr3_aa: CASSSRAAETQYF; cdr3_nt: TGTGCCAGTAGTAGCAGGGCCGCAGAGACCCAGTACTTC
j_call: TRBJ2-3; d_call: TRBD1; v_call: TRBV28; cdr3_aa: CASIQGGQAFDTQYF; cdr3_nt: TGTGCCAGCATCCAAGGGGGACAGGCTTTTGATACGCAGTATTTT
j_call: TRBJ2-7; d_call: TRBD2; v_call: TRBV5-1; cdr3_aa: CASSLDGGGYYEQYF; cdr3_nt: TGCGCCAGCAGCTTGGACGGGGGGGGATACTACGAGCAGTACTTC
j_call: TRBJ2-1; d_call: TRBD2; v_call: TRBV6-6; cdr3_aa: CASTIGGGDEQFF; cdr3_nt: TGTGCCAGCACCATCGGCGGGGGGGATGAGCAGTTCTTC